Listed below are T cell receptor beta chains from one sample, sequenced in a study of immune cell composition in non-small cell lung cancer. Profiled with immunoSEQ multiplex PCR; TCRdb holds only in-frame clones, not every one. Of about 13,000 clones in the sample, about 70% were seen once. Sequencing was done on a sample of lung tumor tissue. The receptors shown here come from a human donor with non-small cell lung cancer. Both conserved end residues are part of each CDR3. Each record gives: V gene, D gene, clone size, J gene, CDR3 DNA, CDR3 protein. D genes are given only for firm matches. The size entry is marked missing in some rows and otherwise reads once, few, many or a size class.

>TRBV19|TRBD1|few|TRBJ1-1
TGTGCCAGTAGCCACCTGACAGGGTTCACTGAAGCTTTCTTT
CASSHLTGFTEAFF
>TRBV9|.|.|TRBJ2-6
TGTGCCAGCAGCGTAGAGGGGGGGTCGTACTCTGGGGCCAACGTCCTGACTTTC
CASSVEGGSYSGANVLTF
>TRBV7-2|TRBD1|.|TRBJ2-7
TGTGCCAGCAGCCCCCCCGGGACAGGGGGAAACGAGCAGTACTTC
CASSPPGTGGNEQYF
>TRBV29-1|TRBD2|.|TRBJ2-3
TGCAGCGTTGAGAGCGGGAGAAGGGATACGCAGTATTTT
CSVESGRRDTQYF
>TRBV6-1|TRBD2|.|TRBJ2-7
TGTGCCAGCAGTGAAGCGGGAGGGTCTTGGAGCGAGCAGTACTTC
CASSEAGGSWSEQYF
>TRBV9|TRBD1|.|TRBJ1-3
TGTGCCAGCAGCGGGACTACAGGGGCTGGAAACACCATATATTTT
CASSGTTGAGNTIYF
>TRBV6-1|.|few|TRBJ1-5
TGTGCCAGCAGTGACCAGGGTGGTCAGCCCCAGCATTTT
CASSDQGGQPQHF
>TRBV7-2|.|few|TRBJ1-1
TGTGCCAGCAGCTTAGAATCGGGGGACACTGAAGCTTTCTTT
CASSLESGDTEAFF
>TRBV10-3|.|.|TRBJ2-3
TGTGCCATCAGTAGTAGCGGTAGCACAGATACGCAGTATTTT
CAISSSGSTDTQYF
>TRBV7-3|.|.|TRBJ2-3
TGTGCCAGCAGCTCGGGAACTAATCTAGATACGCAGTATTTT
CASSSGTNLDTQYF
>TRBV7-2|.|.|TRBJ1-2
TGTGCCAGCACCCCCGATTTAGGGGACTATGGCTACACCTTC
CASTPDLGDYGYTF
>TRBV29-1|.|.|TRBJ2-1
TGCAGCGTTGAACGAGCGGCAGGGGGGAAGGTCTGGAATGAGCAGTTCTTC
CSVERAAGGKVWNEQFF
>TRBV4-3|.|.|TRBJ2-2
TGCGCCAGCAGCCAAGATGTGGGGCGGGGGCTTGGGGAGCTGTTTTTT
CASSQDVGRGLGELFF
>TRBV6-1|TRBD1|.|TRBJ1-2
TGTGCCAGCAGGGTAGGACAGGGTGGTTATGGCTACACCTTC
CASRVGQGGYGYTF
>TRBV2|.|few|TRBJ2-5
TGTGCCAGCTTAGGGGGGGCGGCCGGAGAGACCCAGTACTTC
CASLGGAAGETQYF
>TRBV27|.|.|TRBJ1-6
TGTGCCAGCAGTTTGACAGGTCGTTCACCCCTCCACTTT
CASSLTGRSPLHF
>TRBV7-9|.|.|TRBJ2-5
TGTGCCAGCAGCTTAGTCTTAAAAGAGACCCAGTACTTC
CASSLVLKETQYF
>TRBV5-1|.|.|TRBJ1-1
TGCGCCAGCAGCGACACCGGGACATCAGCTTTCTTT
CASSDTGTSAFF
>TRBV7-2|TRBD2|.|TRBJ2-7
TGTGCCAGCAGCCTCGGACTAGCGGGAGGGCTAGCCTACGAGCAGTACTTC
CASSLGLAGGLAYEQYF
>TRBV5-1|TRBD1|.|TRBJ2-7
TGCGCCAGCAGCTTGAATACCGGGACAGGGTACGACGAGCAGTACTTC
CASSLNTGTGYDEQYF
>TRBV19|.|once|TRBJ1-5
TGTGCCAGTAGGGAACGACAGTACTATAGCAATCAGCCCCAGCATTTT
CASRERQYYSNQPQHF
>TRBV7-8|TRBD2|.|TRBJ2-3
TGTGCCAGCAGCCCGACTAGCGGGAGCACAGATACGCAGTATTTT
CASSPTSGSTDTQYF
>TRBV29-1|TRBD1|.|TRBJ1-4
TGCAGCGCGAACGAGGACAGGGGGCGCGAAAAACTGTTTTTT
CSANEDRGREKLFF
>TRBV2|.|.|TRBJ1-2
TGTGCCAGCAGGCGGGGGGCAGGGGAGGATCACTATGGCTACACCTTC
CASRRGAGEDHYGYTF
>TRBV11-2|TRBD1|.|TRBJ2-7
TGTGCCAGCAGCATCGACAGGGGGCTGATCTCCTACGAGCAGTACTTC
CASSIDRGLISYEQYF
>TRBV18|TRBD1|few|TRBJ2-1
TGTGCCAGCTCACCCTCCGGGACAGCCTCCTACAATGAGCAGTTCTTC
CASSPSGTASYNEQFF
>TRBV11-2|.|.|TRBJ2-7
TGTGCCAGCAGCCAAGATACGGGGGACGAGCAGTACTTC
CASSQDTGDEQYF
>TRBV6-4|TRBD1|medium-sized|TRBJ1-4
TGTGCCAGCAGTGTGCCCCCTGGACAGGGTGGTTTTGTAGCTAATGAAAAACTGTTTTTT
CASSVPPGQGGFVANEKLFF
>TRBV4-2|TRBD2|few|TRBJ2-1
TGTGCCAGCAGCCAAGAACTAGCGGGAAGGGATGAGCAGTTCTTC
CASSQELAGRDEQFF
>TRBV7-2|.|.|TRBJ2-6
TGTGCCAGTAGCCAGGGATCTACTTACTCTGGGGCCAACGTCCTGACTTTC
CASSQGSTYSGANVLTF